This TCR beta chain was documented in a study of blood T cell repertoires in COVID-19. Background on the study: PBMCs, B-cell-depleted T cells, or T cells provided the cDNA or gDNA that made up the material.

The age range of participants was 18 to 89 years, with residence in about two dozen US areas. Participants' reported clinical history set cohort assignment. Turning to this clone: The junction departs from germline at one end; a sequencing error may be responsible.

Germline V gives CDR1 MDHEN, CDR2 SYDVKM. This CDR3 is 14 amino acids long. In the original analysis: The authors estimated nucleated cell counts from reference gene primer amplification. Measured with immunoSEQ multiplex PCR; TCRdb has only the in-frame clones, and not every one. From that table come the V and J calls and clone size; the DNA was used to work out D and trimming. The profile shows approximately 210,000 clones, more than 70% of them singletons. The chain uses TRBV28 and TRBJ1-3; 10 nucleotides line up with TRBD1. Sequences were obtained from PBMCs or T cells enriched from blood (not recorded which). This receptor was taken from a woman aged 18 to 35 who had recovered from COVID-19. The CDR3 spells CASSDRGPGKTIYF. Here the CDR3 DNA reads TGTGCCAGCAGTGACAGGGGGCCGGGAAAGACCATATATTTT.